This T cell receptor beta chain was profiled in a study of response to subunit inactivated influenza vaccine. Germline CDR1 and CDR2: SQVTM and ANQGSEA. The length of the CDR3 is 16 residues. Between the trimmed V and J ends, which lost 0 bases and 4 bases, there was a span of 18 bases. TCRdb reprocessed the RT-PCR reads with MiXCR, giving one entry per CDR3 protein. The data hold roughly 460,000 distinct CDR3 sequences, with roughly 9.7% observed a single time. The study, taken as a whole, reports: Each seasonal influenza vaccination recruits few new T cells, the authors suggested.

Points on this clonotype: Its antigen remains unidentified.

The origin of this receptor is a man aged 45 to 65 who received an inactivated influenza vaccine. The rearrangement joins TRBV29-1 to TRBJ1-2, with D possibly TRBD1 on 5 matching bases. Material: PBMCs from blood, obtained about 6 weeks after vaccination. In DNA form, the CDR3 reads TGCAGCGTTGAAGAGCCACCTGGGGGGTGGAGCTATGGCTACACCTTC. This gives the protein CSVEEPPGGWSYGYTF.